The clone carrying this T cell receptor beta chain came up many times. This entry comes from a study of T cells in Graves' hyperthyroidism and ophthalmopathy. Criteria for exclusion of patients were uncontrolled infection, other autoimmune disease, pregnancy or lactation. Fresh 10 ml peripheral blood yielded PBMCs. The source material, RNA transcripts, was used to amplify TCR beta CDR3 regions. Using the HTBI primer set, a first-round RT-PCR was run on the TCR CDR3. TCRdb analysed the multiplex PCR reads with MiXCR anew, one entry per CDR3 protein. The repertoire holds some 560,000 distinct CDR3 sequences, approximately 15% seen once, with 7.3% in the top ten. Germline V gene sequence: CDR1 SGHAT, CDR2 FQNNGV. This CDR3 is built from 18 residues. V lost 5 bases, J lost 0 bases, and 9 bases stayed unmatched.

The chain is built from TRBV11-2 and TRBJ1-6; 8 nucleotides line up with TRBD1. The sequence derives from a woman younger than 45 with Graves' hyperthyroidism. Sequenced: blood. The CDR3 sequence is CASSTRTGWSSYNSPLHF. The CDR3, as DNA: TGTGCCAGCAGCACCAGGACAGGGTGGAGCTCCTATAATTCACCCCTCCACTTT.